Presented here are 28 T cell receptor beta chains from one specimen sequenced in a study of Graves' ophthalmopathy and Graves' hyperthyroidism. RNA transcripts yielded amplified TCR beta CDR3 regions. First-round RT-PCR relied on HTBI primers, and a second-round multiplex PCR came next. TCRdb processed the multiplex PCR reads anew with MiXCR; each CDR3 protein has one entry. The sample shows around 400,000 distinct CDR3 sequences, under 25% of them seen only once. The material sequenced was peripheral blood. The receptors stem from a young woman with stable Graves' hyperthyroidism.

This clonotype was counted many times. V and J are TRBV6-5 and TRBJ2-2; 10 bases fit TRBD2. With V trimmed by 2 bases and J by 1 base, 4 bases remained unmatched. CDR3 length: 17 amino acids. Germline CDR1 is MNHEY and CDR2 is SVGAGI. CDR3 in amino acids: CASSYRWTSGNTGELFF. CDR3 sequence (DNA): TGTGCCAGCAGTTACCGATGGACTAGCGGGAACACCGGGGAGCTGTTTTTT.

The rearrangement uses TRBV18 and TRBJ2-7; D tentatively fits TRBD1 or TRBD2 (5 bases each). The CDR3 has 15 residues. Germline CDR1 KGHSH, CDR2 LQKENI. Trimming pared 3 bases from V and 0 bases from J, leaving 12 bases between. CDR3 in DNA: TGTGCCAGCTCACCTGGGACGGATCGCTCCTACGAGCAGTACTTC. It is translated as CASSPGTDRSYEQYF.

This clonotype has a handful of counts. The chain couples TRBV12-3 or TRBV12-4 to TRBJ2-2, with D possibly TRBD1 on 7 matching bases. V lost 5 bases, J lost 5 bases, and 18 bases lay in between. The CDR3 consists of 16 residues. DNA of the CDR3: TGTGCCAGCAGTCCCACGGAGGGGGCGGGGACCGGGGAGCTGTTTTTT. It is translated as CASSPTEGAGTGELFF.

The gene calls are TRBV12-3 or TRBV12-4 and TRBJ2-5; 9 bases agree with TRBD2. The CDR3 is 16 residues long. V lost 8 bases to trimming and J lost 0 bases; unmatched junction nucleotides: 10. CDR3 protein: CASFFGTSSYQETQYF. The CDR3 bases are TGTGCCAGCTTCTTCGGGACTAGCAGTTACCAAGAGACCCAGTACTTC.

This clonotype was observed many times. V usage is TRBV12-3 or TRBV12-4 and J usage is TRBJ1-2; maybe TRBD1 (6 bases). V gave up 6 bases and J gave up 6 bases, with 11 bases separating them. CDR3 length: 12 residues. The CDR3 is CASRQTGDGYTF. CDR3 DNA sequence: TGTGCCAGCAGGCAGACAGGTGATGGCTACACCTTC.

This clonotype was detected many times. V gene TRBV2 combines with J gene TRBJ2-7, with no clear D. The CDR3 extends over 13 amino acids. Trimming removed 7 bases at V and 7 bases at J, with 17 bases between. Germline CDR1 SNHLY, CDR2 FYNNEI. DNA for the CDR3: TGTGCCAGCAACCGTCGGAGTGTGGGGGAGCAGTACTTC. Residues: CASNRRSVGEQYF.

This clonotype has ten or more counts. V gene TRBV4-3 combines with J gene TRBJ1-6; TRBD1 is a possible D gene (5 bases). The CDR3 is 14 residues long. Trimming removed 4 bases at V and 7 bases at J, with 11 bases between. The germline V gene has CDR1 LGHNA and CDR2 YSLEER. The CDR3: CASSPDSWNSPLHF. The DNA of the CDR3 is TGCGCCAGCAGCCCTGACAGCTGGAATTCACCCCTCCACTTT.

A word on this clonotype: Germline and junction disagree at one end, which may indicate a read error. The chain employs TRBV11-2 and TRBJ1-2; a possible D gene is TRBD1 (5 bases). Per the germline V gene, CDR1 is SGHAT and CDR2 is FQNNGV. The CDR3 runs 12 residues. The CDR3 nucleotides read TGCGCCAGCAAGGGACGGAACTATGGCTACACCTTC. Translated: CASKGRNYGYTF.

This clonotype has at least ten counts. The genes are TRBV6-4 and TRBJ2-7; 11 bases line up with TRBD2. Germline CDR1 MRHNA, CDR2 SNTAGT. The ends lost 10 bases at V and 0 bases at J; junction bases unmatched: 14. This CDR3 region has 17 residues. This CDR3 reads CATFPFGTSGVSYEQYF. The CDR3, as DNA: TGTGCCACTTTTCCTTTCGGGACTAGCGGAGTCTCCTACGAGCAGTACTTC.

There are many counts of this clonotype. For the CDR3, the DNA is TGCAGTGCTATGCGGCTAGCGGGAGACTACGAGCAGTACTTC. It codes for CSAMRLAGDYEQYF. The rearrangement joins TRBV20-1 to TRBJ2-7, with TRBD2 matching 10 bases. Germline trimming cut 4 bases from V and 3 bases from J; bases unmatched to any gene: 6. Germline lookup yields CDR1 DFQATT and CDR2 SNEGSKA (reference sequence). This CDR3 has 14 amino acids.

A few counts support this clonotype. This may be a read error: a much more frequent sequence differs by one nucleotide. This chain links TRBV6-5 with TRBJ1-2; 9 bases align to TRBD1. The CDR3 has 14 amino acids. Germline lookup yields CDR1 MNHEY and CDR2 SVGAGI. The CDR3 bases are TGTGCCAGCAGTCGGGGACAGGGATTCTATGGCCACACCTTC. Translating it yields CASSRGQGFYGHTF.

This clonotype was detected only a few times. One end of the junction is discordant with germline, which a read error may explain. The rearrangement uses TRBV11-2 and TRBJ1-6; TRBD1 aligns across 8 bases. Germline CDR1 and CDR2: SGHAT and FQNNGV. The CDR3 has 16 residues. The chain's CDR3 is CASSLNGQGINSALHF. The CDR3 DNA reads TGTGCCAGCAGCCTCAACGGACAGGGTATTAATTCAGCCCTCCACTTT.

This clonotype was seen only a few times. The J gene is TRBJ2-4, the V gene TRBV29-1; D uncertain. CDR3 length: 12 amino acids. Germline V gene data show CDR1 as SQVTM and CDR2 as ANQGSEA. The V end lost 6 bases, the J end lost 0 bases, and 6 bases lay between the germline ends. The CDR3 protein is CSVRLAKNIQYF. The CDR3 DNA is TGCAGCGTCCGACTAGCCAAAAACATTCAGTACTTC.

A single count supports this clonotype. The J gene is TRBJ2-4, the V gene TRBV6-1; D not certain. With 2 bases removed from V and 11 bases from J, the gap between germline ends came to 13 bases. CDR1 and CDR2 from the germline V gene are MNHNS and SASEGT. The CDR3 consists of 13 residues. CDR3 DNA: TGTGCCAGCAGTGAAAGTGCTCCAGCCGTTCAGTACTTC. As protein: CASSESAPAVQYF.

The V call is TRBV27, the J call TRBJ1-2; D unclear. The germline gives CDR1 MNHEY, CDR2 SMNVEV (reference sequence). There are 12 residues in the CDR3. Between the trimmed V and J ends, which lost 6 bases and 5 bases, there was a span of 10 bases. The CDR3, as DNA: TGTGCCAGCAGGACGGTGGGATATGGCTACACCTTC. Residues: CASRTVGYGYTF.

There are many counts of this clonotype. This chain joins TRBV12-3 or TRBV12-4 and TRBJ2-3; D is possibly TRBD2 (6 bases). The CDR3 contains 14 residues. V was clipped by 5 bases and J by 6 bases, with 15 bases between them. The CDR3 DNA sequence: TGTGCCAGCAGTCCCAGACTAGTGGGTGATACGCAGTATTTT. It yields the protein CASSPRLVGDTQYF.

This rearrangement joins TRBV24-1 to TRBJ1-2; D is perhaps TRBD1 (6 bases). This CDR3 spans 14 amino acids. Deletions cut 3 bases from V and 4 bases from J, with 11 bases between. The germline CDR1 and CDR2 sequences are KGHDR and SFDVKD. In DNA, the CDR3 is TGTGCCACCAGTGATACCGGGACATTCTATGGCTACACCTTC. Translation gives CATSDTGTFYGYTF.

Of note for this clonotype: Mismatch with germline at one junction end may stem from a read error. The CDR3 region has the DNA TGTGCCAGCGGCTTAGGAAGCGGGCAAAGCTCCTACGAGCAGTACTTC. It encodes CASGLGSGQSSYEQYF. This chain joins TRBV7-8 and TRBJ2-7; tentative D call: TRBD2 (6 bases). The CDR3 sequence is 16 residues long. Germline values: CDR1 SGHVS, CDR2 FQNEAQ.

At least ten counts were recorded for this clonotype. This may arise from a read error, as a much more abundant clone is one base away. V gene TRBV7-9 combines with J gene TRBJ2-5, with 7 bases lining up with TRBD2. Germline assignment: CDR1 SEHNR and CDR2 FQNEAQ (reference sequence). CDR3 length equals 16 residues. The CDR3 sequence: CASSHFSGPTQETQHF. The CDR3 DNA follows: TGTGCCAGCAGCCACTTTAGCGGGCCCACCCAAGAGACCCAGCACTTC. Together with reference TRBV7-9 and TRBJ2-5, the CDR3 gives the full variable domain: DTGVSQNPRHKITKRGQNVTFRCDPISEHNRLYWYRQTLGQGPEFLTYFQNEAQLEKSRLLSDRFSAERPKGSFSTLEIQRTEQGDSAMYLCASSHFSGPTQETQHFGPGTRLLVL.

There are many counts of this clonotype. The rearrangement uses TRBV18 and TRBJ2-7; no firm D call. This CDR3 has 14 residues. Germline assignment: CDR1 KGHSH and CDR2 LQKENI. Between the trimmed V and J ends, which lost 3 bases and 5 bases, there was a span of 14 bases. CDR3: CASSPPLRKDEQYF. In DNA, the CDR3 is TGTGCCAGCTCACCTCCCCTCAGGAAGGACGAGCAGTACTTC.

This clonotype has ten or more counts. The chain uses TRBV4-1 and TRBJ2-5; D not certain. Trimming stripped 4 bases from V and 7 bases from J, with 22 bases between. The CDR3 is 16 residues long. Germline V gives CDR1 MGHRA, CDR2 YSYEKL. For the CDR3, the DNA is TGCGCCAGCAGCCCAAGATTCCTCCCCTTCAGAGTGACCCAGTACTTC. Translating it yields CASSPRFLPFRVTQYF.

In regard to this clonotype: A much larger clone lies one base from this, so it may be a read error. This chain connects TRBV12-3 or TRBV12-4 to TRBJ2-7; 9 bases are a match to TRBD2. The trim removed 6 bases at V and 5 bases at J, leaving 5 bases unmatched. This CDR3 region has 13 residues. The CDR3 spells CASSWTSVDEQYF. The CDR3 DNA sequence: TGTGCCAGCAGCTGGACTAGCGTCGACGAGCAGTACTTC.

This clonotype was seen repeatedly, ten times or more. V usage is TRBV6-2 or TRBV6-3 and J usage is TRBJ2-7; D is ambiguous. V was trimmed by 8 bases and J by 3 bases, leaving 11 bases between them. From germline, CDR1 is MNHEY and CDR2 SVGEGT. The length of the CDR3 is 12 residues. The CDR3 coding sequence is TGTGCCAGCCGGGCCAATAACTACGAGCAGTACTTC. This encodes CASRANNYEQYF.

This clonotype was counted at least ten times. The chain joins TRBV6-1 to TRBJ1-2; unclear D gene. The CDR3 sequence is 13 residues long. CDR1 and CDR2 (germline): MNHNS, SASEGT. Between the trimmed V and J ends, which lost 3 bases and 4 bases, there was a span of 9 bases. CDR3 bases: TGTGCCAGCAGTGATTTACAGCTCTATGGCTACACCTTC. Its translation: CASSDLQLYGYTF.

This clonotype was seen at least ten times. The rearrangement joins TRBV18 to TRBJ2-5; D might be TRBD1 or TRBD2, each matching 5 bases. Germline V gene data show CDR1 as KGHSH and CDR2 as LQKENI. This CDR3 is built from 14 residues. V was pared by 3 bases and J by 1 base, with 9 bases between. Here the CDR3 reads CASSPRDGQETQYF. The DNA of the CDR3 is TGTGCCAGCTCACCCCGGGACGGCCAAGAGACCCAGTACTTC.

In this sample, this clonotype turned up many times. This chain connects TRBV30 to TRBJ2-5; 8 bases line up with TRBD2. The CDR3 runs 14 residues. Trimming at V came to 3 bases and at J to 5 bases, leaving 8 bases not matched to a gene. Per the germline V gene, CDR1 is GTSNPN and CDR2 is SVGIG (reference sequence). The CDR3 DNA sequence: TGTGCCTGGAGACAAAGCGGGAGTGGGGAGACCCAGTACTTC. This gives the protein CAWRQSGSGETQYF.

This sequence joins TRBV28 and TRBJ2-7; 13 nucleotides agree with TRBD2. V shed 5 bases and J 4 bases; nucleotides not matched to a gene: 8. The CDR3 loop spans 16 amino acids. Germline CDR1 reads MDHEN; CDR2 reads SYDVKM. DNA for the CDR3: TGTGCCAGCAGTCAGGGACTAGCGGGATTTGGTTACGAGCAGTACTTC. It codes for CASSQGLAGFGYEQYF.

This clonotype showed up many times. The CDR3 is CASRDRQGSSPLHF. The CDR3 DNA reads TGTGCCAGCAGGGATAGACAGGGGAGTTCACCCCTCCACTTT. The J gene is TRBJ1-6, the V gene TRBV6-1; 8 bases are a match to TRBD1. The CDR3 loop spans 14 amino acids. Germline trimming cut 6 bases from V and 9 bases from J; bases unmatched to any gene: 7. Germline CDR1 reads MNHNS; CDR2 reads SASEGT.